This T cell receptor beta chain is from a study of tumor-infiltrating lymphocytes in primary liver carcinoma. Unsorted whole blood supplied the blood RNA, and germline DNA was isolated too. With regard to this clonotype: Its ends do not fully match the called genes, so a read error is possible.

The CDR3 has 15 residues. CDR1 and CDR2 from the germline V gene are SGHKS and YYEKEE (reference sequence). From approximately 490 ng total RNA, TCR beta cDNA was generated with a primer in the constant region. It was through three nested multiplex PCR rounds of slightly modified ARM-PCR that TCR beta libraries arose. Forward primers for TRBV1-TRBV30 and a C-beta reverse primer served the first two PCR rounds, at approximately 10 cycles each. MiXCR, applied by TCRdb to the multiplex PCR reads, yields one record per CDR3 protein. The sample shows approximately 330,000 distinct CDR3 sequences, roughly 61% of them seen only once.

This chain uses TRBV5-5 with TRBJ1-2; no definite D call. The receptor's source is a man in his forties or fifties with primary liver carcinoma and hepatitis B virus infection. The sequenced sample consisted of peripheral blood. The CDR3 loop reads CASSQAAINGYDYTF. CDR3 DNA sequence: TGTGCCAGCAGTCAGGCAGCGATAAATGGCTATGACTACACCTTC.